The entry below describes one TCR beta chain. Per the germline V gene, CDR1 is SGHTA and CDR2 is FQGNSA. The CDR3 loop spans 16 amino acids. V gave up 1 base and J gave up 6 bases; unmatched junction bases: 9. From the RT-PCR reads, TCRdb called clonotypes with MiXCR, one entry per CDR3 protein. The sample yields 550,000 to 750,000 distinct CDR3 sequences, 14% seen once. The chain uses TRBV7-2 and TRBJ2-7; 10 bases fit TRBD2. This TCR derives from a female donor in good health, serving as a healthy control. What was sequenced was memory CD4+ T cells from blood. The CDR3 sequence: CASSLGRGTSVGEQYF. In DNA, the CDR3 is TGTGCCAGCAGCTTAGGAAGGGGGACTAGCGTGGGCGAGCAGTACTTC.